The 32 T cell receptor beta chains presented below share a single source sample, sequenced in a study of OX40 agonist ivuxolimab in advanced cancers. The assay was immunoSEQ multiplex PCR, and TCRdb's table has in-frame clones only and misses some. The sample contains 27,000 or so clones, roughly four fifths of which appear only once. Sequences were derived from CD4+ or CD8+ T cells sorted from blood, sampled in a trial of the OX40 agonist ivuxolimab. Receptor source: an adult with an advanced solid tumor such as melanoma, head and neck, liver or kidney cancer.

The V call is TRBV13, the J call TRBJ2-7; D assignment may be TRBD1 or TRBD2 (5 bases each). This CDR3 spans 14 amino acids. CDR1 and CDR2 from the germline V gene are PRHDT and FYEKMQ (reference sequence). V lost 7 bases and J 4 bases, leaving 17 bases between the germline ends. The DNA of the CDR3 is TGTGCCAGCAAAGCGGCAGGGTCTCGTTACGAGCAGTACTTC. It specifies CASKAAGSRYEQYF.

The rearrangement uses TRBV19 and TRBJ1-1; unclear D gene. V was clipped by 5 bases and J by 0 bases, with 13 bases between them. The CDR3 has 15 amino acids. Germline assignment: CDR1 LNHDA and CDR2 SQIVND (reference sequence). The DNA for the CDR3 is TGTGCCAGTAGTCCACTGGACGGCCTGAACACTGAAGCTTTCTTT. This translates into CASSPLDGLNTEAFF. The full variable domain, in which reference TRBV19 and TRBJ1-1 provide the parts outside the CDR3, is DGGITQSPKYLFRKEGQNVTLSCEQNLNHDAMYWYRQDPGQGLRLIYYSQIVNDFQKGDIAEGYSVSREKKESFPLTVTSAQKNPTAFYLCASSPLDGLNTEAFFGQGTRLTVV.

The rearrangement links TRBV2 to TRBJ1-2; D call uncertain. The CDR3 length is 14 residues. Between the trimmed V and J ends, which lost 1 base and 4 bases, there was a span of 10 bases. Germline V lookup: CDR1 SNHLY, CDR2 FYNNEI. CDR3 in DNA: TGTGCCAGCAGTGAAGGTGTCGGAGGCTATGGCTACACCTTC. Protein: CASSEGVGGYGYTF. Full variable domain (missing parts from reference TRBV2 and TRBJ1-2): EPEVTQTPSHQVTQMGQEVILRCVPISNHLYFYWYRQILGQKVEFLVSFYNNEISEKSEIFDDQFSVERPDGSNFTLKIRSTKLEDSAMYFCASSEGVGGYGYTFGSGTRLTVV.

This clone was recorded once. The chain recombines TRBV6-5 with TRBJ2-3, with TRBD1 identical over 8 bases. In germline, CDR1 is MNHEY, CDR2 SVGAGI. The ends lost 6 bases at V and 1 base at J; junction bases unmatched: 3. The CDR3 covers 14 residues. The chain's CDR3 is CASSFRGRTDTQYF. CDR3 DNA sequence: TGTGCCAGCAGCTTCAGGGGGCGCACAGATACGCAGTATTTT.

This chain's CDR3 is CAISETGGLQETQYF. As DNA, the CDR3 is TGTGCCATCAGTGAAACAGGGGGTCTCCAAGAGACCCAGTACTTC. The V and J genes are TRBV10-3 and TRBJ2-5, with 8 bases that match TRBD1. The CDR3 is 15 amino acids. J gave up 1 base and V 3 bases, and 4 bases lay outside the gene matches. In germline, CDR1 is ENHRY, CDR2 SYGVKD.

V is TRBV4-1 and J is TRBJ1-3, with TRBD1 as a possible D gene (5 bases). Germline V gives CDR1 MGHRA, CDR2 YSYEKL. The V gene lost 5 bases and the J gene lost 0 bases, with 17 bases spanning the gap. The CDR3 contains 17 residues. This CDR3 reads CASSARFGGGSGNTIYF. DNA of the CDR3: TGCGCCAGCAGCGCAAGATTCGGGGGGGGCTCTGGAAACACCATATATTTT.

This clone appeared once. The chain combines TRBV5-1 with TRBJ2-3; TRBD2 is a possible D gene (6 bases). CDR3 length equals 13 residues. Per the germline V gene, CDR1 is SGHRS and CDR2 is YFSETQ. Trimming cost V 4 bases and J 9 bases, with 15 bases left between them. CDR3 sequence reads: CASSTDLGGTQYF. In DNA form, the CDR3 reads TGCGCCAGCAGCACGGACCTTGGGGGGACGCAGTATTTT. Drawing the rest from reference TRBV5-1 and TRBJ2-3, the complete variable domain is KAGVTQTPRYLIKTRGQQVTLSCSPISGHRSVSWYQQTPGQGLQFLFEYFSETQRNKGNFPGRFSGRQFSNSRSEMNVSTLELGDSALYLCASSTDLGGTQYFGPGTRLTVL.

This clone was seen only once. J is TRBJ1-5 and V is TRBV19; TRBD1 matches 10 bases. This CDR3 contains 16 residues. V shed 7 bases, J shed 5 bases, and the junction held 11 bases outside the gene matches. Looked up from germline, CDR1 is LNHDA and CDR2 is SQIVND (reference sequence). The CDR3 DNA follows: TGTGCCAGTACCGACAGGACAGGGGGGATTCATCAGCCCCAGCATTTT. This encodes CASTDRTGGIHQPQHF.

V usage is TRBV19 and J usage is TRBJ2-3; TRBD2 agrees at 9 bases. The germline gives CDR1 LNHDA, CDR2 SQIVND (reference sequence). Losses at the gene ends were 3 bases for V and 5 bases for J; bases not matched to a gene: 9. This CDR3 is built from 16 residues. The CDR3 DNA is TGTGCCAGTAGTATCGTGGCTAGCGGGGAAGTAGATACGCAGTATTTT. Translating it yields CASSIVASGEVDTQYF.

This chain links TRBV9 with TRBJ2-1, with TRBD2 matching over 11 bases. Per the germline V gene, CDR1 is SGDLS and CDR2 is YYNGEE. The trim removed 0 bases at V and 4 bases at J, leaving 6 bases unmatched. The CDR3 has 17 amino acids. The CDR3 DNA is TGTGCCAGCAGCGTAGTCACTAGCGGGGGAAGGTACAATGAGCAGTTCTTC. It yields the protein CASSVVTSGGRYNEQFF.

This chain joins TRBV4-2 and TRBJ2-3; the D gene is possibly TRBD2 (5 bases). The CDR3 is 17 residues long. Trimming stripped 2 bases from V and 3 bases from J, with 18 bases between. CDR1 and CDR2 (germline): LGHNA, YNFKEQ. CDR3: CASSQQHRTAGTDTQYF. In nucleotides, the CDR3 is TGTGCCAGCAGCCAACAACACCGGACGGCGGGTACAGATACGCAGTATTTT.

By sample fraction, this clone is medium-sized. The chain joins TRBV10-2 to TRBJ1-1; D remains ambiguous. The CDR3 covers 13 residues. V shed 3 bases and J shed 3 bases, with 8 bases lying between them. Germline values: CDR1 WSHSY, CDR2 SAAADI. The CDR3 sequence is CASSDEEYTEAFF. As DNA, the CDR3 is TGCGCCAGCAGTGATGAGGAATACACTGAAGCTTTCTTT.

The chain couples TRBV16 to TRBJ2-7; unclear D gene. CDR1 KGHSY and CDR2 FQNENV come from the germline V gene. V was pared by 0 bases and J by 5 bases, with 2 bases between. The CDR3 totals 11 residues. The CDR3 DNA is TGTGCCAGCAGCCAATCCAACGAGCAGTACTTC. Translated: CASSQSNEQYF.

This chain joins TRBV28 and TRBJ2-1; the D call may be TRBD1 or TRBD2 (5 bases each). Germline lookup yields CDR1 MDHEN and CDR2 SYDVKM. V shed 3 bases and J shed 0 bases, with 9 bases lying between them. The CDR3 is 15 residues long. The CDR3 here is CASSFTGASYNEQFF. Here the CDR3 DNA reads TGTGCCAGCAGTTTCACCGGGGCCTCCTACAATGAGCAGTTCTTC.

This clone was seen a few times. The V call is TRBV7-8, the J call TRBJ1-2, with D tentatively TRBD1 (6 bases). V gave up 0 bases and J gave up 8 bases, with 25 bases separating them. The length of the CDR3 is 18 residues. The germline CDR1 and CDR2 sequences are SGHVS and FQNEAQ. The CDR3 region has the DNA TGTGCCAGCAGCTTAGCGCATCAAACTACAGGGTATTCTCGCGGCTACACCTTC. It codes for CASSLAHQTTGYSRGYTF.

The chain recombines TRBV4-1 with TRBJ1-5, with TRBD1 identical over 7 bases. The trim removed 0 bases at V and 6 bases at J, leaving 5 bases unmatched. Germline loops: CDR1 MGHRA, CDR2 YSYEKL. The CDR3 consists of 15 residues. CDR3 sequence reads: CASSQDRGILQPQHF. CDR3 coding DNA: TGCGCCAGCAGCCAAGACAGGGGGATTCTTCAGCCCCAGCATTTT.

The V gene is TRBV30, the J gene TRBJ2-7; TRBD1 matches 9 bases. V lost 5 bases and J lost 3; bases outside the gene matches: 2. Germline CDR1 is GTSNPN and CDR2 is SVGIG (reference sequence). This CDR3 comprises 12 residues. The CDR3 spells CAWGGQGYEQYF. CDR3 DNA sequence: TGTGCCTGGGGGGGACAGGGCTACGAGCAGTACTTC.

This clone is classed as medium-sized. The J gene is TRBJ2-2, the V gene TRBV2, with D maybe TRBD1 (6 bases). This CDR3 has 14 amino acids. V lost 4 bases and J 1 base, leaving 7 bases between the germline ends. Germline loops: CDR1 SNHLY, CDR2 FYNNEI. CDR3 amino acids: CASSGTENTGELFF. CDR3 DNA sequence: TGTGCCAGCAGTGGGACAGAGAACACCGGGGAGCTGTTTTTT.

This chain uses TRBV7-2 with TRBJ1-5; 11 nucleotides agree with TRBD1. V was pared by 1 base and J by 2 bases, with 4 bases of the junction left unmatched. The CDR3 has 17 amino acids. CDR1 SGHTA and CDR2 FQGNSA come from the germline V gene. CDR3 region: CASSLVGQGAGNQPQHF. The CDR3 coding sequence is TGTGCCAGCAGCTTAGTAGGACAGGGGGCCGGCAATCAGCCCCAGCATTTT. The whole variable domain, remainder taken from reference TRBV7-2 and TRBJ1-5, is GAGVSQSPSNKVTEKGKDVELRCDPISGHTALYWYRQSLGQGLEFLIYFQGNSAPDKSGLPSDRFSAERTGGSVSTLTIQRTQQEDSAVYLCASSLVGQGAGNQPQHFGDGTRLSIL.

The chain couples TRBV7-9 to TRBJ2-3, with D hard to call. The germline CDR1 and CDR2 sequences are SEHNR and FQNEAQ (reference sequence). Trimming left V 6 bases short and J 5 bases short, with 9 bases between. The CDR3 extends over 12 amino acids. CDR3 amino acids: CASRDNKDTQYF. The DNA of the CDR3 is TGTGCCAGCAGAGATAACAAAGATACGCAGTATTTT.

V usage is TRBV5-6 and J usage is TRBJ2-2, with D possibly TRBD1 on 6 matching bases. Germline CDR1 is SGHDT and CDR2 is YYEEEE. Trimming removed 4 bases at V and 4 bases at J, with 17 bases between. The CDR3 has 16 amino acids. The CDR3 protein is CASSPLAGDGTGELFF. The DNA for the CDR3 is TGTGCCAGCAGCCCTCTGGCAGGGGATGGCACCGGGGAGCTGTTTTTT.

CDR3 coding DNA: TGCAGCGTTGGTGAGAACACTGAAGCTTTCTTT. Translated, it gives CSVGENTEAFF. V and J are TRBV29-1 and TRBJ1-1; no reliable D call. The V end lost 4 bases, the J end lost 1 base, and 4 bases lay between the germline ends. Germline lookup yields CDR1 SQVTM and CDR2 ANQGSEA. The CDR3 extends over 11 amino acids. Combining the CDR3 with reference TRBV29-1 and TRBJ1-1 gives the whole variable domain SAVISQKPSRDICQRGTSLTIQCQVDSQVTMMFWYRQQPGQSLTLIATANQGSEATYESGFVIDKFPISRPNLTFSTLTVSNMSPEDSSIYLCSVGENTEAFFGQGTRLTVV.

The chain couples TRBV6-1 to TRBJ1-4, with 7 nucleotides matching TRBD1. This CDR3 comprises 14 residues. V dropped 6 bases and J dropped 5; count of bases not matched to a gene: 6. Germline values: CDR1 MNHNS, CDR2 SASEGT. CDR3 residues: CASSAGTENEKLFF. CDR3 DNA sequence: TGTGCCAGCAGCGCCGGGACAGAAAATGAAAAACTGTTTTTT.

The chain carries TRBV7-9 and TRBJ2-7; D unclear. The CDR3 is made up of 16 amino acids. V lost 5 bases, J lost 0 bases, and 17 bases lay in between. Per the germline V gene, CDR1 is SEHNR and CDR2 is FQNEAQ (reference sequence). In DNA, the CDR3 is TGTGCCAGCAGCCCTCCAGGTCTTTACATCTCCTACGAGCAGTACTTC. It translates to CASSPPGLYISYEQYF. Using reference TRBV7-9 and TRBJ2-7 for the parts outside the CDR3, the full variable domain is DTGVSQNPRHKITKRGQNVTFRCDPISEHNRLYWYRQTLGQGPEFLTYFQNEAQLEKSRLLSDRFSAERPKGSFSTLEIQRTEQGDSAMYLCASSPPGLYISYEQYFGPGTRLTVT.

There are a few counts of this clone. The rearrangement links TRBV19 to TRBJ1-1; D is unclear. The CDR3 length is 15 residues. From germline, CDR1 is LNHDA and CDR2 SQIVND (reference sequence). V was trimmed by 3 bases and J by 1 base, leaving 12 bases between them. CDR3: CASSIRRGKNTEAFF. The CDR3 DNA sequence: TGTGCCAGTAGTATTAGGCGGGGAAAGAACACTGAAGCTTTCTTT.

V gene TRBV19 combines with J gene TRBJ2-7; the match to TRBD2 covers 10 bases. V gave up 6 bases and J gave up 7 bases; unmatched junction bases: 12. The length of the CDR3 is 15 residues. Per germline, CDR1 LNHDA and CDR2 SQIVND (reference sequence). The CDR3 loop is CASSTLAGALGEQYF. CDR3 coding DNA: TGTGCCAGTAGCACCCTAGCGGGGGCTCTTGGGGAGCAGTACTTC.

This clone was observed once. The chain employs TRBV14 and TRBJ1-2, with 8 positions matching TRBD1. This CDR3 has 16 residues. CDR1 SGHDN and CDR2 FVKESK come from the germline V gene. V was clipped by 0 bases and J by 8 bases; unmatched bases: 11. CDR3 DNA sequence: TGTGCCAGCAGCCAAGATAAGGCAGGGGGCTCTGGGGGCTACACCTTC. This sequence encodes CASSQDKAGGSGGYTF.

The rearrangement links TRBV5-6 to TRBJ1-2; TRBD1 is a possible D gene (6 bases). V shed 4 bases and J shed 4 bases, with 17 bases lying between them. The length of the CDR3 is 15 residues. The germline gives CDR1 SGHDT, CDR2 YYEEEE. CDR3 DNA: TGTGCCAGCAGCCGCCCTCTTGACAGGCGCTATGGCTACACCTTC. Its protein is CASSRPLDRRYGYTF.

The CDR3 loop is CASSPSSYNSPLHF. CDR3 sequence (DNA): TGTGCCAGCTCACCCAGCTCCTATAATTCACCCCTCCACTTT. This chain joins TRBV18 and TRBJ1-6; D is undetermined. There are 14 residues in the CDR3. CDR1 is KGHSH and CDR2 is LQKENI in the germline V gene. V was trimmed by 3 bases and J by 0 bases, leaving 3 bases between them.

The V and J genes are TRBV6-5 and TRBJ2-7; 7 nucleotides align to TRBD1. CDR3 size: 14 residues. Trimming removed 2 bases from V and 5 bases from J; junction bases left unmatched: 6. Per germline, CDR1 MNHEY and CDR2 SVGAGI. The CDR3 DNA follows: TGTGCCAGCAGTTACGAGACAGGGATCAACGAGCAGTACTTC. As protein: CASSYETGINEQYF.

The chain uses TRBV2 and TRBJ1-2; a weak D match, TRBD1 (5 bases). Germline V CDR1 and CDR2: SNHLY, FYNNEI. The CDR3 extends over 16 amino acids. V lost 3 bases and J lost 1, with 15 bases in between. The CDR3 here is CASSEGGRRNNYGYTF. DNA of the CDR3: TGTGCCAGCAGTGAGGGGGGTCGAAGAAATAACTATGGCTACACCTTC.

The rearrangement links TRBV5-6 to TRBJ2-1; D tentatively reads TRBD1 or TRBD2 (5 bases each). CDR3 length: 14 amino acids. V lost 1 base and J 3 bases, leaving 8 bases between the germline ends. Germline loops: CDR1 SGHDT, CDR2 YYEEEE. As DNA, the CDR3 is TGTGCCAGCAGCTTGTGGGGGAGCTACAATGAGCAGTTCTTC. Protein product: CASSLWGSYNEQFF. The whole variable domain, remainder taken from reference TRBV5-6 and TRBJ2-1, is DAGVTQSPTHLIKTRGQQVTLRCSPKSGHDTVSWYQQALGQGPQFIFQYYEEEERQRGNFPDRFSGHQFPNYSSELNVNALLLGDSALYLCASSLWGSYNEQFFGPGTRLTVL.